One sample yielded the 18 T cell receptor beta chains listed below, sequenced in a study of cytomegalovirus exposure and HLA in healthy donors. PCR involved 60 Vbeta and 13 Jbeta primers. Here immunoSEQ multiplex PCR was the method, and the copy in TCRdb shows in-frame clones only, minus some. Among some 110,000 clones listed, about 80% were seen once. The sample was PBMCs. These receptors were obtained from a woman aged 18-29 years in good health and CMV-seropositive.

As for this clone: The germline gene is not matched at one end of the junction; a read error may be the cause. This sequence joins TRBV7-9 and TRBJ1-2; the match to TRBD1 covers 7 bases. Per the germline V gene, CDR1 is SEHNR and CDR2 is FQNEAQ (reference sequence). The CDR3 is 14 amino acids. The CDR3 nucleotides are TGTGCCAGCAGCTTAGAGGGGTGGACAGGTTCGAACGCCTTC. This gives the protein CASSLEGWTGSNAF.

This chain links TRBV7-3 with TRBJ2-3, with TRBD2 identical over 8 bases. The V segment lost 5 bases and the J segment 2 bases; nucleotides outside the gene matches: 12. Germline assignment: CDR1 SGHTA and CDR2 FQGTGA. The CDR3 consists of 17 residues. CDR3 sequence (DNA): TGTGCCAGCAGCCCAGATCGGCGCGGGAGGTTCACAGATACGCAGTATTTT. It codes for CASSPDRRGRFTDTQYF.

The chain links TRBV27 to TRBJ1-6, with D uncertain. V was cut by 2 bases and J by 0 bases, with 11 bases left in between. The CDR3 contains 17 residues. The V gene's germline CDR1 is MNHEY and CDR2 SMNVEV (reference sequence). The CDR3 DNA reads TGTGCCAGCAGTTTAGTTGGCAGATACTCCTATAATTCACCCCTCCACTTT. This translates into CASSLVGRYSYNSPLHF.

There are a few counts of this clone. This rearrangement joins TRBV9 to TRBJ1-3; 8 bases fit TRBD1. Germline CDR1 is SGDLS and CDR2 is YYNGEE. The V and J ends lost 4 bases and 3 bases, in that order; junction bases with no gene match: 6. CDR3 length equals 15 residues. CDR3 amino acids: CASSLTGGGGNTIYF. The CDR3 coding sequence is TGTGCCAGCAGCCTCACAGGGGGTGGTGGAAACACCATATATTTT.

This rearrangement joins TRBV29-1 to TRBJ1-2, with 9 bases aligning to TRBD1. V was clipped by 6 bases and J by 0 bases; unmatched bases: 8. CDR3 length: 15 amino acids. Per the germline V gene, CDR1 is SQVTM and CDR2 is ANQGSEA. CDR3 protein: CSVLAGTGTNYGYTF. The DNA of the CDR3 is TGCAGCGTCCTGGCCGGGACAGGGACTAACTATGGCTACACCTTC.

The gene calls are TRBV23-1 and TRBJ1-4; weak D call: TRBD1 (6 bases). TRBV23-1 is known as an ORF, though its function is uncertain. V shed 3 bases and J shed 3 bases, with 14 bases lying between them. There are 16 residues in the CDR3. CDR3 bases: TGCGCCAGCAGTCAGTCCCCCGACAGGCCTAATGAAAAACTGTTTTTT. Amino acid sequence: CASSQSPDRPNEKLFF.

The chain couples TRBV6-5 to TRBJ1-2; a possible D gene is TRBD1 (5 bases). V gave up 2 bases and J gave up 3 bases, with 13 bases separating them. This CDR3 contains 15 residues. Germline assignment: CDR1 MNHEY and CDR2 SVGAGI. CDR3 nucleotide sequence: TGTGCCAGCAGTTACCGGGCAGGGATGCACTATGGCTACACCTTC. This codes for CASSYRAGMHYGYTF.

This clone showed up just once. V gene TRBV9 combines with J gene TRBJ2-5, with a possible D match to TRBD2 (8 bases). The CDR3 length is 15 residues. Trimming cost V 3 bases and J 10 bases, with 22 bases left between them. Germline values: CDR1 SGDLS, CDR2 YYNGEE. CDR3 DNA: TGTGCCAGCAGCGCGGGGGGGGAAGTCACAGGGGACCAGTACTTC. Residues: CASSAGGEVTGDQYF.

The chain has TRBV4-1 and TRBJ2-5; TRBD2 matches 10 bases. The CDR3 spans 16 residues. Germline V gene data show CDR1 as MGHRA and CDR2 as YSYEKL. V shed 1 base and J 1 base; nucleotides not matched to a gene: 3. The CDR3 spells CASSQGLAGAQETQYF. The DNA of the CDR3 is TGCGCCAGCAGCCAAGGACTAGCGGGCGCCCAAGAGACCCAGTACTTC.

The rearrangement joins TRBV9 to TRBJ2-3; 10 nucleotides agree with TRBD2. Germline V CDR1 and CDR2: SGDLS, YYNGEE. This CDR3 is 16 amino acids long. With V trimmed by 4 bases and J by 6 bases, 11 bases remained unmatched. The CDR3 sequence: CASSPGRHSGRDTQYF. In DNA, the CDR3 is TGTGCCAGCAGCCCCGGACGCCATAGCGGGAGGGATACGCAGTATTTT.

The CDR3 here is CASSYLGDNTGELFF. DNA for the CDR3: TGTGCCAGCAGTTACCTAGGGGATAACACCGGGGAGCTGTTTTTT. This chain links TRBV6-6 with TRBJ2-2, with D possibly being TRBD1 (5 bases). Germline V CDR1 and CDR2: MNHNY, SVGAGI (reference sequence). The V end was cut by 2 bases, the J end by 2 bases, with 9 bases between. The CDR3 contains 15 residues.

This chain joins TRBV10-3 and TRBJ2-7, with TRBD1 matching 11 bases. This CDR3 has 15 residues. Germline V gene data show CDR1 as ENHRY and CDR2 as SYGVKD. V shed 0 bases, J shed 4 bases, and the junction held 2 bases outside the gene matches. The CDR3 nucleotides are TGTGCCATCAGTGAGTCGGGACAGGGGGTATACGAGCAGTACTTC. This sequence encodes CAISESGQGVYEQYF.

The V gene is TRBV28, the J gene TRBJ1-2, with TRBD1 as a possible D gene (5 bases). The ends were cut back, 7 bases at V and 4 bases at J, with 10 bases in the middle. Germline V gene sequence: CDR1 MDHEN, CDR2 SYDVKM. This CDR3 region has 12 residues. This chain's CDR3 is CASTLGPYGYTF. Here the CDR3 DNA reads TGTGCCAGCACCTTGGGGCCCTATGGCTACACCTTC.

The V gene is TRBV6-5, the J gene TRBJ2-7, with TRBD1 matching over 10 bases. CDR1 and CDR2 (germline): MNHEY, SVGAGI. V lost 5 bases and J lost 1; bases outside the gene matches: 2. The CDR3 runs 14 residues. CDR3 region: CASSRQGASYEQYV. CDR3 DNA: TGTGCCAGCAGTCGACAGGGGGCTTCCTACGAGCAGTACGTC.

The rearrangement links TRBV6-5 to TRBJ2-7; 7 bases align to TRBD2. CDR3 length: 14 amino acids. Germline CDR1 is MNHEY and CDR2 is SVGAGI. The V segment lost 2 bases and the J segment 3 bases; nucleotides outside the gene matches: 4. CDR3 in DNA: TGTGCCAGCAGTTACGGGGGGGGGATCTACGAGCAGTACTTC. It encodes CASSYGGGIYEQYF.

The genes are TRBV5-6 and TRBJ1-5; D ambiguous. Germline CDR1 and CDR2: SGHDT and YYEEEE. Trimming removed 2 bases at V and 0 bases at J, with 12 bases between. This CDR3 is built from 16 residues. The CDR3 protein is CASSFGGSVSNQPQHF. DNA of the CDR3: TGTGCCAGCAGCTTCGGAGGGAGTGTTAGCAATCAGCCCCAGCATTTT. Based on the CDR3 plus reference TRBV5-6 and TRBJ1-5, the full variable domain is DAGVTQSPTHLIKTRGQQVTLRCSPKSGHDTVSWYQQALGQGPQFIFQYYEEEERQRGNFPDRFSGHQFPNYSSELNVNALLLGDSALYLCASSFGGSVSNQPQHFGDGTRLSIL.

The chain employs TRBV5-1 and TRBJ2-2, with D possibly TRBD2 on 5 matching bases. The length of the CDR3 is 16 residues. Trimming removed 1 base at V and 7 bases at J, with 17 bases between. Germline V gene sequence: CDR1 SGHRS, CDR2 YFSETQ. The CDR3 loop is CASSLLRAVSGGELFF. The CDR3 nucleotides are TGCGCCAGCAGCTTGTTGAGAGCGGTGTCGGGCGGGGAGCTGTTTTTT. The variable domain in full, completed from reference TRBV5-1 and TRBJ2-2, reads KAGVTQTPRYLIKTRGQQVTLSCSPISGHRSVSWYQQTPGQGLQFLFEYFSETQRNKGNFPGRFSGRQFSNSRSEMNVSTLELGDSALYLCASSLLRAVSGGELFFGEGSRLTVL.

The rearrangement uses TRBV9 and TRBJ2-7; D unclear. V gave up 0 bases and J gave up 2 bases, with 24 bases separating them. The germline gives CDR1 SGDLS, CDR2 YYNGEE. The CDR3 totals 19 residues. The CDR3 sequence is CASSVVRGLNLRRTYEQYF. The CDR3 DNA reads TGTGCCAGCAGCGTAGTACGAGGTCTAAATCTCAGAAGAACCTACGAGCAGTACTTC.